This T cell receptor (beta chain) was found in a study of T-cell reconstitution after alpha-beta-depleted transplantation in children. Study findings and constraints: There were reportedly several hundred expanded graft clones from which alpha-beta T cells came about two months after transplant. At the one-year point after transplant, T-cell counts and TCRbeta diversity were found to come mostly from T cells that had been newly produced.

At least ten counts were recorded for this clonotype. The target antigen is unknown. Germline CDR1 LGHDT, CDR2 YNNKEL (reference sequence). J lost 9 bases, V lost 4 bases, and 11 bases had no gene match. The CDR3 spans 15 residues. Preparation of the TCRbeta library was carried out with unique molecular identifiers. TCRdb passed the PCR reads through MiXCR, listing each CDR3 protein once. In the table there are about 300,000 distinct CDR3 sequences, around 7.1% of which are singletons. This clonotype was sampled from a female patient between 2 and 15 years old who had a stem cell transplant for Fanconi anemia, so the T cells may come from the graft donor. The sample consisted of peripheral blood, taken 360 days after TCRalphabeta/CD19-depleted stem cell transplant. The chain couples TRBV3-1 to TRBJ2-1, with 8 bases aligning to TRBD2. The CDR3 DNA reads TGTGCCAGCAGCCCCACGGATGCGGGGGGCGGTGAGCAGTTCTTC. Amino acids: CASSPTDAGGGEQFF.